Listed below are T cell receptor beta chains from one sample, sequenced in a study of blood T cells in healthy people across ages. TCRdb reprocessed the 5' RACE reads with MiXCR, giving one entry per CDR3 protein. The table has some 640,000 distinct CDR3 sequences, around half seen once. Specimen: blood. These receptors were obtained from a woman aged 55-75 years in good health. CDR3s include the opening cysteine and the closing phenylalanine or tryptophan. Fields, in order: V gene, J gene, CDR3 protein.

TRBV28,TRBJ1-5,CASSQTRKGGNQPQHF
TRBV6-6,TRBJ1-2,CASSYSGGYGGYTF
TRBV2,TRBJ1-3,CASSEAEGLGNTIYF
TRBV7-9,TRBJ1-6,CASSSGQGESSPLHF
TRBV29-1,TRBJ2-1,CSVHFPRTDHNEQFF
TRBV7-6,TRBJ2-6,CASSLAQGGLSGANVLTF
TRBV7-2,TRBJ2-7,CASSLGDRLGQYF
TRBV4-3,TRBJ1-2,CASSQVSSGSRHGYTF
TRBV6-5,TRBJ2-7,CASSYSTSPYEQYF
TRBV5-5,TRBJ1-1,CASSWAASVSTEAFF
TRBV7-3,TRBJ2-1,CASSLIGGPPRSYNEQFF
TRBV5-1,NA,CASSSGLAGGNEQYF
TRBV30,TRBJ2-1,CATHSDEQFF
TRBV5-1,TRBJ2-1,CASSPPAGIHEQFF
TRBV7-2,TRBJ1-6,CASSQAGAAAPLHF
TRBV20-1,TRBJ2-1,CSAISGTGVNEQFF
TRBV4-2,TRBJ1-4,CASSQRPLRSNEKLFF
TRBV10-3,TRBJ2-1,CAISKSPGIGGADEQFF
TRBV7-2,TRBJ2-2,CTSSTDRLGELFF
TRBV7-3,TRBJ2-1,CASSLSSSPDYNEQFF
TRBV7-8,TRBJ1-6,CASGLTLRDSPLHF
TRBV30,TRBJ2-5,CASDRLRLETQYF
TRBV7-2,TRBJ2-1,CASISGRYNEQFF
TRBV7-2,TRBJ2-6,CASSLANVLTF
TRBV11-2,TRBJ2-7,CASSLGGGFYEQYF
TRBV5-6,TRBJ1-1,CASSRGVEAFF
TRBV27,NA,CASSLSDSTPTYEQYF
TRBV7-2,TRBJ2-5,CASSFNGGQETQYF
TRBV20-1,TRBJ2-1,CSARALAGGDNEQFF
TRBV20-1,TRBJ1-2,CSARPDRGASYGYTF